This TCR beta chain derives from a study of tumor-infiltrating lymphocytes in primary liver carcinoma. Study findings and constraints: About 7.5-25% of top clones, no more, were shared by all five regions. A significantly higher top-250-clone fraction was found in tumors than in blood (p = 0.039).

Reverse transcription of roughly 0.45 ug total RNA with a constant-region primer produced TCR beta cDNA. ARM-PCR was slightly modified, and three nested multiplex PCR rounds with it gave rise to the TCR beta libraries. The first two PCR rounds, nine to ten cycles each, used TRBV1-TRBV30 forward primers and a C-beta reverse primer. TCRdb analysed the multiplex PCR reads with MiXCR anew, one entry per CDR3 protein. The data show more than 70,000 distinct CDR3 sequences, 72% seen once. As for this clonotype: Its antigen remains unidentified.

Without any cell sorting, 20-30 mg of bulk tissue yielded co-extracted RNA and DNA. The patients carried chronic HBV infection and had received no treatment. V lost 0 bases to trimming and J lost 2 bases, with 19 bases between them. The CDR3 spans 19 residues. Germline V gives CDR1 SGHAT, CDR2 FQNNGV. The rearrangement joins TRBV11-2 to TRBJ2-2; a possible D gene is TRBD2 (5 bases). Sequenced sample: liver tumor tissue from sampling region 1. The subset was: tumor region T1, superior pole. The sequence derives from a man in his forties or fifties with primary liver carcinoma and hepatitis B virus infection. In DNA form, the CDR3 reads TGTGCCAGCAGCTTAGATCGAGGAGGAGCGCGCCCAAACACCGGGGAGCTGTTTTTT. It yields the protein CASSLDRGGARPNTGELFF.